Sequencing of this TCR beta chain was carried out in a study of regulatory T cells in long-lasting Graves disease. Time point of the sample: newly diagnosed GD, antithyroid drugs for less than 3 months. There was RNA extracted from PBMCs, and the TCR library was made from it. Construction of TCR beta libraries relied on iRepertoire HTBI primers and on Arm-PCR targeting CDR3 regions. Original processing notes: Samples collectively showed fewer than 80 TRBV and fewer than 15 TRBJ segments. Via MiXCR, TCRdb re-called the multiplex PCR reads, giving one row per CDR3 protein. The V and J calls follow TCRdb's processing rather than the paper's. The data hold about 470,000 distinct CDR3 sequences, with 15% to 20% observed a single time. This CDR3 comprises 18 residues. CDR1 and CDR2 from the germline V gene are LNHDA and SQIVND (reference sequence). With 5 bases removed from V and 0 bases from J, the gap between germline ends came to 20 bases.

This sample also appeared in a second study, on T cells in Graves' hyperthyroidism and ophthalmopathy. Per that study: TCR CDR3 regions were first amplified by RT-PCR with HTBI primers.

This sequence originates from a man aged 40-49 years with Graves disease. Sequencing used peripheral blood mononuclear cells (PBMCs), obtained at new diagnosis, from a patient treated with antithyroid drugs. The rearrangement joins TRBV19 to TRBJ2-1; D is possibly TRBD2 (5 bases). CDR3 sequence: CASSASPLASSSYNEQFF. The CDR3 DNA is TGTGCCAGTAGTGCGAGCCCTTTAGCGTCCAGCTCCTACAATGAGCAGTTCTTC. The variable domain in full, completed from reference TRBV19 and TRBJ2-1, reads DGGITQSPKYLFRKEGQNVTLSCEQNLNHDAMYWYRQDPGQGLRLIYYSQIVNDFQKGDIAEGYSVSREKKESFPLTVTSAQKNPTAFYLCASSASPLASSSYNEQFFGPGTRLTVL.